This is a list of T cell receptor beta chains from one sample in a study of cytomegalovirus exposure and HLA in healthy donors. Assay: immunoSEQ multiplex PCR; the TCRdb copy retains only in-frame clones and omits some. The sample contains roughly 140,000 clones, around 77% of which appear only once. Material: PBMCs. The receptors were sampled from a woman between 45 and 60 years old in good health and CMV-seronegative. Both conserved end residues are trimmed from each CDR3. The D gene is left open where the match is weak. Expanded clones are given a class, and other clones once, few, many or no size at all.

14	TRBD2	.	TRBV27	TRBJ2-1	ASSEFGGVSYNEQF
12	TRBD1	.	TRBV7-2	TRBJ1-5	ASSLTGGGQPQH
17	TRBD2	.	TRBV4-1	TRBJ2-7	ASGARGRGLAGASYEQY
12	TRBD2	.	TRBV28	TRBJ2-5	ASDVRRGGETQY
16	TRBD2	.	TRBV30	TRBJ2-1	AWSGFIPGRGDYNEQF
13	TRBD1	.	TRBV6-6	TRBJ2-7	ASSYEAGGSYEQY
12	.	.	TRBV5-4	TRBJ2-2	ASRPNRGTGELF
11	.	once	TRBV7-7	TRBJ2-1	ASSFQAGNEQF
17	TRBD1	.	TRBV7-8	TRBJ2-7	ASSMDPLWGQGKNYEQY
13	TRBD2	.	TRBV7-2	.	ASSPTSGDTYEQY
12	.	.	TRBV18	TRBJ1-4	ASSRGLSDEKLF
12	.	.	TRBV5-5	TRBJ1-6	ASRDPLYNSPLH
11	.	.	TRBV2	TRBJ1-2	ASSPWNSYGYT
9	.	.	TRBV5-6	.	ASSLGYEQY
12	.	few	TRBV2	TRBJ1-5	ASSGPGQNQPQH
13	.	.	TRBV2	TRBJ2-5	ASSDRWDLQETQY
13	TRBD2	.	TRBV27	TRBJ2-1	ASSLGRGGAGEQF
12	.	.	TRBV11-3	TRBJ2-2	ASSGTLNTGELF
12	.	few	TRBV2	TRBJ2-1	ASSETQTTVGQF
12	.	.	TRBV6-6	TRBJ2-3	ASSKFGVADTQY
13	TRBD1	.	TRBV5-1	TRBJ1-4	ASSSNRGRGEKLF
10	.	.	TRBV25-1	TRBJ1-2	ASRGGNYGYT
13	TRBD2	.	TRBV2	TRBJ2-2	ASSQLADRAGELF
12	TRBD1	.	TRBV19	TRBJ1-1	ASSSTGDGTEAF
11	.	.	TRBV9	TRBJ2-5	ASSVGIGGTQY
11	TRBD1	.	TRBV6-6	TRBJ1-1	ASSSTGPTEAF
15	TRBD2	.	TRBV11-1	TRBJ2-1	ASSSTSGGPLYNEQF
11	TRBD1	.	TRBV11-2	TRBJ1-5	ASSIDRDQPQH
14	TRBD2	.	TRBV7-6	TRBJ2-7	ASSPTTSGGAYEQY
10	.	.	TRBV5-1	TRBJ1-2	ASSLGSSGYT
12	.	.	TRBV9	TRBJ2-5	ASTTTAGGETQY
10	.	few	TRBV7-3	TRBJ2-5	ASSLPGETQY
11	TRBD1	.	TRBV6-4	TRBJ1-1	ASSQGVGAEAF
13	TRBD1	.	TRBV4-1	TRBJ2-3	ASSRTRGQGGTQY
12	TRBD1	.	TRBV5-1	TRBJ1-4	ASSFGQGTEKLF
13	.	.	TRBV10-3	TRBJ1-4	AISVEVRTNEKLF
14	TRBD2	.	TRBV5-1	TRBJ2-2	ASSFNSGGATGELF
12	.	.	TRBV5-1	TRBJ2-7	ASSSVGARYEQY
11	.	.	TRBV6-1	TRBJ2-7	ASSLRVSYEQY
9	.	.	TRBV18	TRBJ1-1	VSSEGHDAF
11	TRBD2	.	TRBV6-5	TRBJ2-3	ASGGGRMNTQY
11	.	few	TRBV6-5	TRBJ2-5	ASRESRKETQY
14	TRBD2	.	TRBV28	TRBJ2-7	ASPPGGAREGGGTY
13	.	.	TRBV4-2	TRBJ1-4	ASSQERGGGEKLF
12	.	.	TRBV30	TRBJ1-6	AWRFWQKNSPLH
11	.	few	TRBV27	TRBJ1-5	ASAARSNQPQH
15	.	.	TRBV28	TRBJ2-3	ASSLRVGTNTWDTQY
17	TRBD1	once	TRBV5-5	TRBJ1-4	ASSLPGQGPSATNEKLF
12	TRBD1	.	TRBV19	TRBJ2-3	ASSILTGEDTQY
11	TRBD1	.	TRBV2	TRBJ2-1	ASNRQGPHEQF
10	.	.	TRBV5-6	TRBJ2-7	ASSRGSYEQY
13	.	.	TRBV28	TRBJ1-5	ASSLVGLLNQPQH
13	.	.	TRBV7-8	TRBJ1-1	ASSFGGARGTEAF
13	TRBD1	.	TRBV4-1	TRBJ1-2	ASSQRRDREDGYT
14	TRBD2	.	TRBV5-4	TRBJ2-2	ASSSGSGENTGELF
12	.	.	TRBV2	TRBJ2-2	ASSILSNTGELF
14	TRBD1	.	TRBV5-1	TRBJ1-2	ASSSLNFRDRWGYT
12	.	.	TRBV11-1	TRBJ1-1	ASSSDLGRPEAF
12	TRBD1	few	TRBV5-1	.	ASSLGDRPYEQY
9	.	.	TRBV20-1	TRBJ1-2	SAEQRYGYG